The 10 T cell receptor beta chains presented below share a single source sample, sequenced in a study of cytomegalovirus exposure and HLA in healthy donors. The study ran its PCR with 60 Vbeta and 13 Jbeta primers. Libraries were prepared by immunoSEQ multiplex PCR; TCRdb keeps only in-frame clonotypes and omits some of them. The repertoire consists of fewer than 200,000 clones, with approximately 72% occurring once and the leading ten covering 2% to 2.5%. Sequenced material: PBMCs. These receptor sequences come from a human donor in good health.

The rearrangement joins TRBV19 to TRBJ1-4, with 10 bases aligning to TRBD1. Trimming cost V 5 bases and J 8 bases; bases outside gene matches: 8. Germline V lookup: CDR1 LNHDA, CDR2 SQIVND (reference sequence). This CDR3 spans 15 amino acids. DNA for the CDR3: TGTGCCAGTAGTCTGTCGACAGGGGGCAACGAAAAACTGTTTTTT. Its translation is CASSLSTGGNEKLFF.

The V gene is TRBV11-2, the J gene TRBJ1-1, with no clear D. Germline V lookup: CDR1 SGHAT, CDR2 FQNNGV. The V end lost 6 bases, the J end lost 7 bases, and 12 bases lay between the germline ends. This CDR3 spans 12 amino acids. The CDR3: CASRIRGVEAFF. Here the CDR3 DNA reads TGTGCCAGCAGGATAAGAGGTGTTGAAGCTTTCTTT.

The V gene is TRBV5-1, the J gene TRBJ1-3, with D tentatively TRBD1 (5 bases). Trimming left V 0 bases short and J 2 bases short, with 15 bases between. The CDR3 spans 17 residues. The germline V gene encodes CDR1 SGHRS and CDR2 YFSETQ. The CDR3 loop is CASSLEPEQGPGNTIYF. In nucleotides, the CDR3 is TGCGCCAGCAGCTTGGAGCCGGAGCAGGGCCCTGGAAACACCATATATTTT.

The rearrangement links TRBV27 to TRBJ1-1; D may be TRBD1 (5 bases). Germline V gene sequence: CDR1 MNHEY, CDR2 SMNVEV (reference sequence). Trimming shortened V by 3 bases and J by 5 bases, and 10 bases separated the two germline ends. There are 13 residues in the CDR3. The CDR3 DNA is TGTGCCAGCAGTTTTGAGGGGAGGACTGAAGCTTTCTTT. It is translated as CASSFEGRTEAFF.

This clone has more than one count but fewer than ten. The J gene is TRBJ1-1, the V gene TRBV9, with TRBD1 as a possible D gene (5 bases). V was pared by 2 bases and J by 4 bases, with 9 bases between. Germline-derived CDR1 and CDR2 are SGDLS and YYNGEE. The CDR3 runs 13 residues. The CDR3 here is CASSVDISTEAFF. CDR3 coding DNA: TGTGCCAGCAGCGTGGACATTTCCACTGAAGCTTTCTTT.

The chain recombines TRBV2 with TRBJ1-5; 8 positions agree with TRBD1. The CDR3 has 12 amino acids. The trim removed 6 bases at V and 6 bases at J, leaving 1 base unmatched. The germline CDR1 and CDR2 sequences are SNHLY and FYNNEI. The CDR3 DNA follows: TGTGCCAGCAGGGACAGGGCTCAGCCCCAGCATTTT. Translating it yields CASRDRAQPQHF.

The chain combines TRBV2 with TRBJ2-2, with 7 positions matching TRBD2. CDR1 is SNHLY, CDR2 FYNNEI, per germline. The length of the CDR3 is 17 residues. The J segment lost 3 bases and the V segment lost 2 bases, leaving 9 bases of the junction unmatched. DNA of the CDR3: TGTGCCAGCAGTGAAAAGGGAGCGGGGACCCACACCGGGGAGCTGTTTTTT. Translating gives CASSEKGAGTHTGELFF.

The rearrangement links TRBV19 to TRBJ1-4, with TRBD1 as a possible D gene (5 bases). Germline CDR1 is LNHDA and CDR2 is SQIVND (reference sequence). The CDR3 is made up of 14 amino acids. Trimming removed 3 bases from V and 7 bases from J, with 12 bases in between. DNA for the CDR3: TGTGCCAGTAGTATTGGGGCGCGGCCTGAAAAACTGTTTTTT. It specifies CASSIGARPEKLFF.

This clone was detected once. The chain recombines TRBV18 with TRBJ2-2, with 9 bases aligning to TRBD1. The CDR3 consists of 18 residues. From germline, CDR1 is KGHSH and CDR2 LQKENI. With 3 bases clipped from V and 4 bases from J, the junction kept 12 bases outside the gene matches. CDR3 DNA sequence: TGTGCCAGCTCACCTCCGTTCACAGGGGGCTTCGGCACCGGGGAGCTGTTTTTT. Translation gives CASSPPFTGGFGTGELFF.

The chain carries TRBV6-1 and TRBJ1-1; D unresolved. Trimming stripped 7 bases from V and 5 bases from J, with 8 bases between. Germline-derived CDR1 and CDR2 are MNHNS and SASEGT. The CDR3 length is 11 residues. CDR3 nucleotides: TGTGCCAGCAATATATATACTGAAGCTTTCTTT. Protein sequence: CASNIYTEAFF.